The T cell receptor beta chain described here comes from a study of blood T cell repertoires in COVID-19. Looking at the study overall: Acute and convalescent COVID-19 samples came from the United States, Italy and Spain. The cDNA or gDNA used as material had been derived from T cells, B-cell-depleted T cells, or PBMCs.

Germline loops: CDR1 SEHNR, CDR2 FQNEAQ (reference sequence). V lost 5 bases and J lost 0, with 16 bases in between. The CDR3 spans 16 residues. This clone was observed at least ten times. Original data processing: Estimates of nucleated cell counts were drawn from the amplification of reference gene primers. Here immunoSEQ multiplex PCR was the method, and the copy in TCRdb shows in-frame clones only, minus some. The V and J calls and clone size are taken from that table; D and trimming were inferred from the DNA. This table holds about 120,000 clones, about 79% found once. This rearrangement joins TRBV7-9 to TRBJ1-1; the D gene is possibly TRBD1 (6 bases). The TCR comes from a woman aged 80 or older with acute or convalescent COVID-19. Material for sequencing was peripheral blood. CDR3 bases: TGTGCCAGCAGCCCCCAAGGACAGAATTTGAACACTGAAGCTTTCTTT. Its translation is CASSPQGQNLNTEAFF.